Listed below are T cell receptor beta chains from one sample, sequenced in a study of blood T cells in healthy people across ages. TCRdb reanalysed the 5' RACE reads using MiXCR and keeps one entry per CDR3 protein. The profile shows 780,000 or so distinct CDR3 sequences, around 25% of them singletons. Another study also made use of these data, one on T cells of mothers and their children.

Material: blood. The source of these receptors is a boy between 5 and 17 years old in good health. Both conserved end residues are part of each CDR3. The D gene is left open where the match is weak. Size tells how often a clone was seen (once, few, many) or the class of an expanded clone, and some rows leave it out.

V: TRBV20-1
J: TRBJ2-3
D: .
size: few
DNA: TGCAGTGCTAGGACACTCGGAGGCACAGATACGCAGTATTTT
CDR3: CSARTLGGTDTQYF

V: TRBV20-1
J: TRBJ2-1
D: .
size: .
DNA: TGCAGTGCTTCGGCGGTTAATGAGCAGTTCTTC
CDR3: CSASAVNEQFF

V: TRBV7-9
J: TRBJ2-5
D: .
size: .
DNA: TGTGCCAGCAGCTCTACCCTAGGGGGACAAACGGAAGAGACCCAGTACTTC
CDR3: CASSSTLGGQTEETQYF

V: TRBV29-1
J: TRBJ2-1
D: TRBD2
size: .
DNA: TGCAGCGTTGAATCATGGACTAGCGGGATTCTGATTAATGAGCAGTTCTTC
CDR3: CSVESWTSGILINEQFF

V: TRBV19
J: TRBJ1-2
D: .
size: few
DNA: TGTGCCAGTGCTCCGGACAGCCGATCTTGGTGGTCCGGCTACACCTTC
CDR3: CASAPDSRSWWSGYTF

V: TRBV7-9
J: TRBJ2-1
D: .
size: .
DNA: TGTGCCAGCAGCTTAGTAGGCCTCCATGAGCAGTTCTTC
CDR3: CASSLVGLHEQFF

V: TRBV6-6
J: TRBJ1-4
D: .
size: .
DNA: TGTGCCAGCAGTTACGGGGGGATCGGGGAAAAACTGTTTTTT
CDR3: CASSYGGIGEKLFF

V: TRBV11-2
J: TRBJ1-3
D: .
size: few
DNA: TGTGCCAGCAGCTTAGTAGGCCGCTCTGGAAACACCATATATTTT
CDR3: CASSLVGRSGNTIYF

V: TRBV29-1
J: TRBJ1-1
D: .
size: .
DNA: TGCAGCCACGGGACAAACGGACAGGCTTTCTTT
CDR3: CSHGTNGQAFF

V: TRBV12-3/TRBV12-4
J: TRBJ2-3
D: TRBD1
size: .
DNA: TGTGCCAGCAATTCCCCCGGGACAGGGGCAGATACGCAGTATTTT
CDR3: CASNSPGTGADTQYF

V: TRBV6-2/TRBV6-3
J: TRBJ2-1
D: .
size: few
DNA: TGTGCCAGCAGTTACGCGGGAGACAGGAATGAGCAGTTCTTC
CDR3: CASSYAGDRNEQFF

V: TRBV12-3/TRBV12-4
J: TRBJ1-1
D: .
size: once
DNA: TGTGCCAGCAGTTTAGGGATTGCTGGTGAAGCTTTCTTT
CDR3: CASSLGIAGEAFF

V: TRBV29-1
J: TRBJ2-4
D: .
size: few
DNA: TGCAGCGTTGGGGGATTTGGGTCAGGGGACATTCAGTACTTC
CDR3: CSVGGFGSGDIQYF

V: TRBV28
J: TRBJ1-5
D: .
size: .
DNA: TGTGCCAGCAGCCCAATGGAGGGCTTCTATAGCAATCAGCCCCAGCATTTT
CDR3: CASSPMEGFYSNQPQHF

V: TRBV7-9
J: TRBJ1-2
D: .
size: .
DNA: TGTGCCAGCAGCCCCCCGGAAAGTGGCTACACCTTC
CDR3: CASSPPESGYTF

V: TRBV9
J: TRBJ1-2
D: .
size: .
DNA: TGTGCCAGCAGCGTAGCACCAGGGTTGGTCTATGGCTACACCTTC
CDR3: CASSVAPGLVYGYTF

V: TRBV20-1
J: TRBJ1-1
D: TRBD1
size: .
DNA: TGCAGTGCTACCCAGGGGGGCACTGAAGCTTTCTTT
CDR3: CSATQGGTEAFF

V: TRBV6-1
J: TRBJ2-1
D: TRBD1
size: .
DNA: TGTGCCAGCAGTCTTCCTTTTGTAGGGGACAGGTATTACAATGAGCAGTTCTTC
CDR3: CASSLPFVGDRYYNEQFF

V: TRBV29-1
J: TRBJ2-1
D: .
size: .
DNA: TGCAGCGTTGAAGATAATGACCGGTGGCAGTTCTTC
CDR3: CSVEDNDRWQFF

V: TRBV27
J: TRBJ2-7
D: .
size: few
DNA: TGTGCCAGCCGCGGCCGCTACGAGCAGTACTTC
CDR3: CASRGRYEQYF

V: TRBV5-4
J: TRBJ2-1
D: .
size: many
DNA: TGTGCCAGCAGCTTGGAGAGCTCCTACAATGAGCAGTTCTTC
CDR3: CASSLESSYNEQFF

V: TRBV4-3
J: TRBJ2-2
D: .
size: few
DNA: TGCGCCAGCAGCCAAGAGTCCAGGGATGGCGGGGAGCTGTTTTTT
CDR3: CASSQESRDGGELFF

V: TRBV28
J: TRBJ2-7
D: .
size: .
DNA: TGTGCCAGCAGTTTATCCGAAAGGGGCGAGCAGTACTTC
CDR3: CASSLSERGEQYF

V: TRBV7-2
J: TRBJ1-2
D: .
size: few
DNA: TGTGCCAGCAGCTTAGAGTCTTGGGGGCGCGACTATGGCTACACCTTC
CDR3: CASSLESWGRDYGYTF

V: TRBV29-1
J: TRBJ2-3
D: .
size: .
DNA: TGCAGCGTTGCGCGCCAAACAGATACGCAGTATTTT
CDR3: CSVARQTDTQYF

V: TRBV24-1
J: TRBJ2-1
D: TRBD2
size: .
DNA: TGTGCCATTGGACTAGCGGCCTACAATGAGCAGTTCTTC
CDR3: CAIGLAAYNEQFF

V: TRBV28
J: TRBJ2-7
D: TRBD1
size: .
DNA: TGTGCCAGCAGTTTATTGACAGGGGGATTATACGAGCAGTACTTC
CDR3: CASSLLTGGLYEQYF